This record covers a single T cell receptor (beta chain). Its target is not known. The data are from a study of long-term antiretroviral therapy in people with HIV. Study conclusions and caveats: Post-ART samples showed increased diversity that remained below transplant donor control levels.

The assay used was immunoSEQ (version v3.0), run at survey level. Sequencing was performed with immunoSEQ multiplex PCR; in TCRdb, only in-frame clones are kept and a portion is missing. The sample shows more than 15,000 clones, about four fifths of them seen only once. Every one of the participants with HIV received treatment in the United States. Going into DNA extraction, samples held roughly 0.95-10 million cryopreserved PBMC. From germline, CDR1 is SGHDT and CDR2 YYEEEE. CDR3 length equals 15 residues. V was trimmed by 1 base and J by 3 bases, leaving 13 bases between them. This rearrangement joins TRBV5-6 to TRBJ1-2, with D perhaps matching TRBD1 (5 bases). The sequence was collected from a young man with HIV. This material consisted of unsorted PBMCs, taken at the start of antiretroviral therapy. CDR3 amino acids: CASSLRTSRDYGYTF. CDR3 bases: TGTGCCAGCAGCTTGCGGACATCGAGGGACTATGGCTACACCTTC.